This T cell receptor (beta chain) originates from a study of low-dose radiotherapy and immunotherapy resistance in tumors. Study background: Patients took aspirin (300 mg orally, daily) for four cycles beginning at cycle 1 day 1.

Time point: before trial treatment. PCR amplification of the TCRs was performed with Phusion for approximately 20 PCR cycles, and it relied on a constant-region primer together with a V-primer adapter. The mRNA that was isolated underwent amplification by in vitro transcription. TCRdb used MiXCR to reprocess the reads, holding one entry per CDR3 protein. Of about 46,000 distinct CDR3 sequences listed, approximately 12% are singletons. CDR3 size: 14 residues. With 6 bases removed from V and 2 bases from J, the gap between germline ends came to 16 bases. Germline V lookup: CDR1 DFQATT, CDR2 SNEGSKA (reference sequence).

This chain uses TRBV20-1 with TRBJ2-5; D unresolved. This clonotype originated in a female donor with ovarian cancer. The sequencing used PBMCs, collected before treatment. The CDR3 region is CSAEHPTGQETQYF. The CDR3 nucleotides read TGCAGTGCAGAGCACCCGACCGGACAAGAGACCCAGTACTTC.